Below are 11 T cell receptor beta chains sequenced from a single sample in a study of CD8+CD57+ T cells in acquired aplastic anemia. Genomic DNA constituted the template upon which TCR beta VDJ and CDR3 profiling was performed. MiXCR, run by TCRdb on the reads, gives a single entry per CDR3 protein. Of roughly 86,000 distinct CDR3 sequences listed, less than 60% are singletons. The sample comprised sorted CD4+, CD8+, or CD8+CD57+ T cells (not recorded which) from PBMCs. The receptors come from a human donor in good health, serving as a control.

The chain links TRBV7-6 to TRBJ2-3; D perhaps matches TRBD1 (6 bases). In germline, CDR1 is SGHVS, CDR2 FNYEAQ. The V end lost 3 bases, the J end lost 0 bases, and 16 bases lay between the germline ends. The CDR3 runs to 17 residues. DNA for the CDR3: TGTGCCAGCAGCTTGGGTTGGGGGACACCTAGCACAGATACGCAGTATTTT. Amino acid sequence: CASSLGWGTPSTDTQYF.

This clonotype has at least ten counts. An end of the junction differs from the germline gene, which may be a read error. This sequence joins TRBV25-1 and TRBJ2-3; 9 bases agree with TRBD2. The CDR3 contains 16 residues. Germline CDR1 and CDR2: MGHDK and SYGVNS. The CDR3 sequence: CASSQGGLAGSDTQYF. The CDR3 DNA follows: TGCGCCAGCAGCCAAGGGGGTCTAGCGGGGTCGGATACGCAGTATTTT.

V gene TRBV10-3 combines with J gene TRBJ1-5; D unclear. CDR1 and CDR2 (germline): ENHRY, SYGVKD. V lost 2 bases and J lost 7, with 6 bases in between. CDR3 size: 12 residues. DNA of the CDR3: TGTGCCATCAGTGAGGAACGACAGCCCCAGCATTTT. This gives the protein CAISEERQPQHF.

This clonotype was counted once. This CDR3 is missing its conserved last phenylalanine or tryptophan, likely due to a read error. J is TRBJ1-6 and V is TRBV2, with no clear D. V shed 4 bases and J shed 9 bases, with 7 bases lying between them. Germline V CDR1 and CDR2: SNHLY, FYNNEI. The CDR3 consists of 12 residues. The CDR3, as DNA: TGTGCCAGCAGTGCCGGGAGTTCACCCCTCCACCTT. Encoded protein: CASSAGSSPLHL.

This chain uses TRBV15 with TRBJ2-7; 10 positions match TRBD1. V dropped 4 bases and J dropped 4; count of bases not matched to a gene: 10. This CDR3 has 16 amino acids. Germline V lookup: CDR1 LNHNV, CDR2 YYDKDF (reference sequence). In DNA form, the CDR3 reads TGTGCCACCAGCATAGGGGGACAGGGGAGGATGTACGAGCAGTACTTC. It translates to CATSIGGQGRMYEQYF.

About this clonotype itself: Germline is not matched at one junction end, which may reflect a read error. The CDR3, as DNA: TGCGGTGCTAGACAGGGGAATATCGACGAGCAGTACTTC. It translates to CGARQGNIDEQYF. The chain employs TRBV20-1 and TRBJ2-5, with 8 bases lining up with TRBD1. Matching the DNA end better, TRBJ2-7 makes the J call doubtful. This CDR3 has 13 residues. The germline gives CDR1 DFQATT, CDR2 SNEGSKA (reference sequence).

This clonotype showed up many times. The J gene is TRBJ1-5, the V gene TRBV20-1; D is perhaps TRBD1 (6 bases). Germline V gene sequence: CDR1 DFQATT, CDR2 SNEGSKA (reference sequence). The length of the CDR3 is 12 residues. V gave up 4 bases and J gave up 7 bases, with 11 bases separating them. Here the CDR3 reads CSATGAGQPQHF. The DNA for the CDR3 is TGCAGTGCTACAGGGGCGGGACAGCCCCAGCATTTT.

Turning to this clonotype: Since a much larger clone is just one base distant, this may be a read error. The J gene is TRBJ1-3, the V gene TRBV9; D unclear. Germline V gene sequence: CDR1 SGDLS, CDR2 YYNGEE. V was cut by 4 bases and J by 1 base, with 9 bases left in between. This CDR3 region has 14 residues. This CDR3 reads CASSPVNSGNTIYF. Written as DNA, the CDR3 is TGTGCCAGCAGCCCTGTCAATTCTGGAAACACCATATATTTT.

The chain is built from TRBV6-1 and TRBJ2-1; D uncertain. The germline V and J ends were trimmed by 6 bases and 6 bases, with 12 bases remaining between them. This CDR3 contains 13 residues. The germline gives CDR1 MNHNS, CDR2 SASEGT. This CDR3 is CASSQRQLNEQFF. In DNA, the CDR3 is TGTGCCAGCAGCCAACGACAACTCAATGAGCAGTTCTTC.

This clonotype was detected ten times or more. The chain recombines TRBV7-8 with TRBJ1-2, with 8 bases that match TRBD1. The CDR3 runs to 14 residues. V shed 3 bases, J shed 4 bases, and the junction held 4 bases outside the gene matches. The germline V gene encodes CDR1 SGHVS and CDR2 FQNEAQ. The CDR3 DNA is TGTGCCAGCAGCTTGGCAGGGGGCGTCTATGGCTACACCTTC. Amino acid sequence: CASSLAGGVYGYTF.

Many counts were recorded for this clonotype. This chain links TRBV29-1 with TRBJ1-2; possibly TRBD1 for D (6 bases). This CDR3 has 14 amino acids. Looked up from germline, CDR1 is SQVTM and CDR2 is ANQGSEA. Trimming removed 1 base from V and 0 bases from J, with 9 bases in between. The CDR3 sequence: CSVEVTGPNYGYTF. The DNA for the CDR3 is TGCAGCGTTGAAGTCACAGGGCCTAACTATGGCTACACCTTC. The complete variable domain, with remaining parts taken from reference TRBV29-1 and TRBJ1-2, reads SAVISQKPSRDICQRGTSLTIQCQVDSQVTMMFWYRQQPGQSLTLIATANQGSEATYESGFVIDKFPISRPNLTFSTLTVSNMSPEDSSIYLCSVEVTGPNYGYTFGSGTRLTVV.